These T cell receptor beta chains were read from a single sample in a study of shared clonotypes between healthy human individuals. The protocol was immunoSEQ multiplex PCR, while the TCRdb copy is restricted to in-frame clones and leaves out a portion. The sample records about 820,000 clones, 90% to 95% being singletons. Input material: naive CD8+ T cells sorted from blood. The receptor set was obtained from a man aged 30-40 years in good health. CDR3s include the opening cysteine and the closing phenylalanine or tryptophan. The order of the fields is CDR3 protein, J gene, V gene.

CASSLIGADTQYF | TRBJ2-3 | TRBV27
CASSQESRGLTYEQYF | TRBJ2-7 | TRBV4-1
CASSLGLGPTYGYTF | TRBJ1-2 | TRBV7-3
CASSQDLIAYEQYF | TRBJ2-7 | TRBV14
CASSLLVASREQYF | TRBJ2-7 | TRBV28
CSVELAGMGNEQFF | TRBJ2-1 | TRBV29-1
CASSPGDGPYEQYF | TRBJ2-7 | TRBV5-1
CASSLHVQNTEAFF | TRBJ1-1 | TRBV7-8
CASSGAGTSGRNTQYF | TRBJ2-3 | TRBV6-1
CASGRETQYF | TRBJ2-5 | TRBV27
CASSLPPYNEQFF | TRBJ2-1 | TRBV5-6
CATSREGRLPYEQYF | TRBJ2-7 | TRBV15
CASSLGDSKQETQYF | TRBJ2-5 | TRBV7-9
CASSVGTRTSSYNEQFF | TRBJ2-1 | TRBV9
CSVVDAGGNTGELFF | TRBJ2-2 | TRBV29-1
CASSRQQGPYNEQFF | TRBJ2-1 | TRBV14
CASSQDVGGGHTGELFF | TRBJ2-2 | TRBV4-3
CASSSPGVPPFTNYGYTF | TRBJ1-2 | TRBV7-9
CASSLAAYTGELFF | TRBJ2-2 | TRBV7-6